Below, 6 T cell receptor beta chains from the same sample are listed, as sequenced in a study of blood T cells in healthy people across ages. Sample-barcoded 5' priming and a J-beta primer mix drove a second PCR of 7 to 11 cycles. One entry per CDR3 protein, called by TCRdb with MiXCR from the 5' RACE reads. The sample carries hundreds of thousands of distinct CDR3 sequences, around 43% recorded once. Sequences were obtained from blood. These receptors all come from a man in his sixties in good health.

V is TRBV30 and J is TRBJ2-7, with D possibly TRBD1 on 7 matching bases. V was pared by 2 bases and J by 3 bases, with 8 bases between. Germline V lookup: CDR1 GTSNPN, CDR2 SVGIG (reference sequence). This CDR3 is built from 12 residues. The CDR3 region has the DNA TGTGCCTGGAGTCAGGGGGGCTACGAGCAGTACTTC. It specifies CAWSQGGYEQYF.

The chain carries TRBV20-1 and TRBJ1-2; TRBD1 might be the D (6 bases). V was shortened by 5 bases and J by 1 base, with 11 bases between the two germline ends. This CDR3 comprises 13 residues. Germline loops: CDR1 DFQATT, CDR2 SNEGSKA (reference sequence). CDR3 in DNA: TGCAGTGCTCGGGACAATCTTAACTATGGCTACACCTTC. Its translation is CSARDNLNYGYTF.

The chain uses TRBV6-6 and TRBJ2-1; TRBD2 aligns across 8 bases. TRBJ2-7 explains the end of the DNA better; the J call may be wrong. The CDR3 sequence is 17 residues long. CDR1 and CDR2 (germline): MNHNY, SVGAGI (reference sequence). CDR3 bases: TGTGCCAGCAGTTACCTGAGGTCGGGGGGGCATTACAATGAGCAGTACTTC. The encoded protein is CASSYLRSGGHYNEQYF.

This clonotype has a handful of counts. V gene TRBV7-2 combines with J gene TRBJ1-5; a weak D match, TRBD1 (6 bases). Trimming cost V 2 bases and J 3 bases, with 11 bases left between them. CDR3 length equals 15 residues. CDR1 and CDR2 from the germline V gene are SGHTA and FQGNSA. As DNA, the CDR3 is TGTGCCAGCAGCTTAACCGGGGGACACAATCAGCCCCAGCATTTT. Amino acid sequence: CASSLTGGHNQPQHF.

The chain couples TRBV6-2 or TRBV6-3 to TRBJ2-1, with TRBD2 identical over 7 bases. The V segment lost 5 bases and the J segment 4 bases; nucleotides outside the gene matches: 11. There are 16 residues in the CDR3. Germline loops: CDR1 MNHEY, CDR2 SVGEGT. The CDR3 DNA reads TGTGCCAGCAGTCCCCTGGGAGGGCGAGGGTACAATGAGCAGTTCTTC. Translated, it gives CASSPLGGRGYNEQFF.

The chain uses TRBV7-2 and TRBJ2-7; perhaps D is TRBD1 or TRBD2 (5 bases each). The CDR3 length is 14 residues. Per the germline V gene, CDR1 is SGHTA and CDR2 is FQGNSA. The ends were cut back, 5 bases at V and 3 bases at J, with 14 bases in the middle. DNA for the CDR3: TGTGCCAGCAGCCCCCCCCGGGACCTCTACGAGCAGTACTTC. Translated, it gives CASSPPRDLYEQYF.